These 25 T cell receptor beta chains came from one sample sequenced in a study of T cell responses to AZD1222 COVID-19 vaccine (dated by TCRdb to about 2021). The sample's time point label is to be understood as: baseline before first vaccination. To prepare the library, the immunoSEQ multiplex PCR assay was applied. TCRdb mirrors the immuneACCESS table, restricted to in-frame sequences. Some clones are absent from its copies; in checked studies, under half trace to an unresolved V gene, and the reason for the others is unknown. This sample lists around 100,000 clones; around 90% were detected once. In total, the top ten clones hold more than 4.5% of the sample. The material sequenced was peripheral blood, taken on day 0 of AZD1222 vaccination. Receptors were obtained from an adult in good health.

This clone was recorded once. The rearrangement joins TRBV7-8 to TRBJ2-7; no reliable D call. The V and J ends lost 5 bases and 1 base respectively, with 9 bases between them. Germline V gene sequence: CDR1 SGHVS, CDR2 FQNEAQ. This CDR3 has 13 amino acids. CDR3 DNA sequence: TGTGCCAGCAGCGTGCCGGGTTCCTACGAGCAGTACTTC. This translates into CASSVPGSYEQYF. Based on the CDR3 plus reference TRBV7-8 and TRBJ2-7, the full variable domain is GAGVSQSPRYKVAKRGQDVALRCDPISGHVSLFWYQQALGQGPEFLTYFQNEAQLDKSGLPSDRFFAERPEGSVSTLKIQRTQQEDSAVYLCASSVPGSYEQYFGPGTRLTVT.

This clone was detected once. The chain carries TRBV19 and TRBJ1-1; D gene uncertain. Germline V lookup: CDR1 LNHDA, CDR2 SQIVND (reference sequence). V lost 1 base to trimming and J lost 0 bases, with 3 bases between them. The CDR3 covers 13 residues. The chain's CDR3 is CASSIGMNTEAFF. DNA of the CDR3: TGTGCCAGTAGTATAGGGATGAACACTGAAGCTTTCTTT.

The gene calls are TRBV30 and TRBJ1-2; D perhaps matches TRBD1 (5 bases). Germline values: CDR1 GTSNPN, CDR2 SVGIG (reference sequence). Trimming left V 1 base short and J 8 bases short, with 11 bases between. This CDR3 is built from 12 residues. The CDR3 nucleotides read TGTGCCTGGAGTGGGGGACCGGGGGGCTACACCTTC. It specifies CAWSGGPGGYTF.

The chain joins TRBV7-9 to TRBJ1-2, with D possibly matching TRBD1 (6 bases). Trimming left V 2 bases short and J 0 bases short, with 13 bases between. The germline CDR1 and CDR2 sequences are SEHNR and FQNEAQ (reference sequence). CDR3 length: 16 residues. In nucleotides, the CDR3 is TGTGCCAGCAGCTTATTACGGGGGCCAGCTAACTATGGCTACACCTTC. Its translation: CASSLLRGPANYGYTF.

This clone was observed a handful of times. V and J are TRBV11-2 and TRBJ2-5; 7 nucleotides line up with TRBD2. The germline CDR1 and CDR2 sequences are SGHAT and FQNNGV. This CDR3 region has 17 residues. J lost 1 base, V lost 1 base, and 9 bases had no gene match. The CDR3 DNA sequence: TGTGCCAGCAGCTTAGGACGGGGGGACGGGAGCCAAGAGACCCAGTACTTC. Translated, it gives CASSLGRGDGSQETQYF.

The chain employs TRBV7-9 and TRBJ2-7, with TRBD1 as a possible D gene (7 bases). Germline values: CDR1 SEHNR, CDR2 FQNEAQ (reference sequence). Trimming stripped 5 bases from V and 0 bases from J, with 20 bases between. The CDR3 totals 17 residues. In DNA form, the CDR3 reads TGTGCCAGCAGCGGAGGGGGACAGAGTAATTTCTCCTACGAGCAGTACTTC. This gives the protein CASSGGGQSNFSYEQYF.

The chain has TRBV12-3 or TRBV12-4 and TRBJ1-1; D uncertain. V gave up 7 bases and J gave up 0 bases, with 9 bases separating them. The CDR3 is 13 amino acids. The DNA of the CDR3 is TGTGCCAGCACAATTACCCTGAACACTGAAGCTTTCTTT. Encoded protein: CASTITLNTEAFF.

The chain joins TRBV15 to TRBJ1-2; possible D gene TRBD1, 5 bases. The CDR3 runs to 15 residues. In germline, CDR1 is LNHNV, CDR2 YYDKDF (reference sequence). V lost 0 bases to trimming and J lost 4 bases, with 12 bases between them. This chain's CDR3 is CATSRDSGLPYGYTF. As DNA, the CDR3 is TGTGCCACCAGCAGAGATTCAGGGCTACCCTATGGCTACACCTTC.

The V gene is TRBV28, the J gene TRBJ1-1, with TRBD1 identical over 8 bases. This CDR3 contains 14 residues. Per the germline V gene, CDR1 is MDHEN and CDR2 is SYDVKM. The V segment lost 6 bases and the J segment 8 bases; nucleotides outside the gene matches: 11. The CDR3 sequence: CASRRDRRFGEAFF. The CDR3 region has the DNA TGTGCCAGCAGGCGGGACAGGCGGTTCGGCGAAGCTTTCTTT.

The V and J genes are TRBV30 and TRBJ1-5; D unclear. With 0 bases removed from V and 7 bases from J, the gap between germline ends came to 10 bases. This CDR3 contains 13 residues. Germline CDR1 and CDR2: GTSNPN and SVGIG (reference sequence). CDR3 in amino acids: CAWSVRPEQPQHF. The CDR3 nucleotides read TGTGCCTGGAGTGTACGGCCTGAGCAGCCCCAGCATTTT.

This clone was counted between two and nine times. The chain recombines TRBV6-5 with TRBJ1-1; maybe TRBD1 (5 bases). CDR1 is MNHEY and CDR2 is SVGAGI in the germline V gene. This CDR3 is built from 15 residues. The ends were cut back, 5 bases at V and 4 bases at J, with 17 bases in the middle. Written as DNA, the CDR3 is TGTGCCAGCAGTATTACGACGGGAGGGGTCACTGAAGCTTTCTTT. This translates into CASSITTGGVTEAFF.

This sequence joins TRBV28 and TRBJ1-4; D remains unclear. The CDR3 runs to 14 residues. Germline V gene sequence: CDR1 MDHEN, CDR2 SYDVKM. The V end lost 8 bases, the J end lost 0 bases, and 10 bases lay between the germline ends. The CDR3 sequence is CASRIGATNEKLFF. In DNA form, the CDR3 reads TGTGCCAGCCGCATTGGAGCAACTAATGAAAAACTGTTTTTT.

The V gene is TRBV19, the J gene TRBJ1-2; D is uncertain. CDR3 length: 13 residues. Trimming pared 5 bases from V and 4 bases from J, leaving 11 bases between. The germline CDR1 and CDR2 sequences are LNHDA and SQIVND (reference sequence). The DNA of the CDR3 is TGTGCCAGTAGTTTCGACACGCGCTATGGCTACACCTTC. Protein: CASSFDTRYGYTF.

The V gene is TRBV3-1 (or the pseudogene TRBV3-2), the J gene TRBJ2-1; D is perhaps TRBD2 (5 bases). Germline V gives CDR1 LGHDT, CDR2 YNNKEL (reference sequence). The CDR3 loop spans 12 amino acids. With 6 bases removed from V and 8 bases from J, the gap between germline ends came to 11 bases. The CDR3 DNA reads as TGTGCCAGCAGTCCGGGGTTCGATGAGCAGTTCTTC. Protein product: CASSPGFDEQFF.

CDR3 DNA sequence: TGTGCCAGCAGTGAAGACAGCGCAATCTATGGCTACACCTTC. Amino acid sequence: CASSEDSAIYGYTF. This chain joins TRBV2 and TRBJ1-2; the D is unclear. From germline, CDR1 is SNHLY and CDR2 FYNNEI. V lost 1 base and J lost 4, with 10 bases in between. The CDR3 has 14 amino acids.

This clone occurred once. The CDR3 DNA sequence: TGTGCCAGCAGCTTTGCGGCCGGGGCGGCCACTGAAGCTTTCTTT. This gives the protein CASSFAAGAATEAFF. The chain carries TRBV11-2 and TRBJ1-1; maybe TRBD1 (5 bases). Germline CDR1 reads SGHAT; CDR2 reads FQNNGV. Trimming shortened V by 3 bases and J by 4 bases, and 15 bases separated the two germline ends. The CDR3 sequence is 15 residues long.

V gene TRBV6-1 combines with J gene TRBJ1-6; no firm D call. Trimming took off 4 bases at V and 0 bases at J, with 10 bases between the two ends. The germline V gene encodes CDR1 MNHNS and CDR2 SASEGT. The CDR3 contains 16 residues. Here the CDR3 DNA reads TGTGCCAGCAGTGGTACCCCGAGCTCCTATAATTCACCCCTCCACTTT. Protein: CASSGTPSSYNSPLHF.

The chain is built from TRBV2 and TRBJ1-1, with 8 bases fitting TRBD1. Germline-derived CDR1 and CDR2 are SNHLY and FYNNEI. This CDR3 region has 11 residues. The DNA of the CDR3 is TGTCTTTGGACAGGGTTGCCTGAAGCTTTCTTT. Its protein is CLWTGLPEAFF.

Only one count was recorded for this clone. The V call is TRBV28, the J call TRBJ2-7, with D maybe TRBD2 (6 bases). The CDR3 is 16 residues long. V was clipped by 5 bases and J by 0 bases, with 17 bases between them. Germline V gene lookup returns CDR1 MDHEN and CDR2 SYDVKM. This CDR3 is CASSPPLGTDSYEQYF. As DNA, the CDR3 is TGTGCCAGCAGTCCCCCCCTCGGGACTGACTCCTACGAGCAGTACTTC.

This clone was observed once. This rearrangement joins TRBV28 to TRBJ2-7; TRBD2 might be the D (5 bases). The germline V and J ends were trimmed by 2 bases and 6 bases, with 8 bases remaining between them. Germline V gives CDR1 MDHEN, CDR2 SYDVKM. The CDR3 has 12 residues. This chain's CDR3 is CASSLGRGEQYF. In nucleotides, the CDR3 is TGTGCCAGCAGTTTAGGTCGGGGCGAGCAGTACTTC.

The rearrangement joins TRBV7-2 to TRBJ2-2, with 15 positions matching TRBD2. The CDR3 has 16 amino acids. J was trimmed by 11 bases and V by 4 bases; bases with no gene match: 8. Germline lookup yields CDR1 SGHTA and CDR2 FQGNSA. CDR3 sequence: CASSSGLAGGLRELFF. DNA of the CDR3: TGTGCCAGCAGCTCTGGACTAGCGGGGGGGCTGCGAGAGCTGTTTTTT.

The CDR3 sequence: CASSIRTGHNQPQHF. The CDR3 nucleotides read TGTGCCAGTAGTATTCGGACAGGCCACAATCAGCCCCAGCATTTT. The chain has TRBV19 and TRBJ1-5; 7 nucleotides match TRBD1. The ends lost 3 bases at V and 3 bases at J; junction bases unmatched: 5. CDR1 and CDR2 (germline): LNHDA, SQIVND (reference sequence). CDR3 length: 15 amino acids. The entire variable domain, with the rest obtained from reference TRBV19 and TRBJ1-5, is as follows: DGGITQSPKYLFRKEGQNVTLSCEQNLNHDAMYWYRQDPGQGLRLIYYSQIVNDFQKGDIAEGYSVSREKKESFPLTVTSAQKNPTAFYLCASSIRTGHNQPQHFGDGTRLSIL.

This chain joins TRBV7-2 and TRBJ1-1; possible D gene TRBD1, 6 bases. The CDR3 is made up of 15 amino acids. V shed 3 bases and J shed 1 base, with 12 bases lying between them. CDR1 SGHTA and CDR2 FQGNSA come from the germline V gene. This chain's CDR3 is CASSFQGIGNTEAFF. The CDR3 region has the DNA TGTGCCAGCAGCTTTCAGGGGATAGGGAACACTGAAGCTTTCTTT.

This clone was seen a single time. The chain's CDR3 is CAISGGQGLNTEAFF. DNA for the CDR3: TGTGCCATCAGTGGGGGACAGGGGCTAAACACTGAAGCTTTCTTT. The gene calls are TRBV10-3 and TRBJ1-1; 10 bases map to TRBD1. CDR1 and CDR2 from the germline V gene are ENHRY and SYGVKD. CDR3 size: 15 residues. J was trimmed by 2 bases and V by 4 bases; bases with no gene match: 4.

This clone was counted only a few times. This chain joins TRBV18 and TRBJ1-5; D remains unclear. Deletions cut 6 bases from V and 2 bases from J, with 14 bases between. CDR1 and CDR2 (germline): KGHSH, LQKENI. This CDR3 contains 15 residues. In DNA, the CDR3 is TGTGCCAGCTCCTTCTCTGAGGTCGGCAATCAGCCCCAGCATTTT. It yields the protein CASSFSEVGNQPQHF. The variable domain in full, completed from reference TRBV18 and TRBJ1-5, reads NAGVMQNPRHLVRRRGQEARLRCSPMKGHSHVYWYRQLPEEGLKFMVYLQKENIIDESGMPKERFSAEFPKEGPSILRIQQVVRGDSAAYFCASSFSEVGNQPQHFGDGTRLSIL.